Listed below are T cell receptor beta chains from one sample, sequenced in a study of T cell responses to AZD1222 COVID-19 vaccine. Repertoires were generated with immunoSEQ multiplex PCR, while TCRdb's copy carries only in-frame clones and drops some. The table records about 150,000 clones, more than 75% of them present only once. Sequencing used peripheral blood, obtained 28 days after the second AZD1222 dose. The origin of the receptors is an adult who received the AZD1222 COVID-19 vaccine. CDR3s include the opening cysteine and the closing phenylalanine or tryptophan. The order of the fields is CDR3 protein, CDR3 DNA, V gene, D gene, clone size, J gene, CDR3 length. The D gene is left open where the match is weak. Clone size is given for some rows only: seen once, a few or many times, or a class if the clone is expanded.

CDR3 protein: CASSLEGYNQPQHF
CDR3 DNA: TGTGCCAGCAGCTTAGAGGGATACAATCAGCCCCAGCATTTT
V gene: TRBV7-9
D gene: NA
clone size: NA
J gene: TRBJ1-5
CDR3 length: 14

CDR3 protein: CASSLKGPGELFF
CDR3 DNA: TGTGCCAGCAGTCTCAAAGGACCCGGGGAGCTGTTTTTT
V gene: TRBV12-3/TRBV12-4
D gene: NA
clone size: once
J gene: TRBJ2-2
CDR3 length: 13

CDR3 protein: CASSQLRTSGRGYNEQFF
CDR3 DNA: TGTGCCAGCAGCCAACTCCGGACTAGCGGGAGAGGGTACAATGAGCAGTTCTTC
V gene: TRBV3-1/TRBV3-2
D gene: TRBD2
clone size: few
J gene: TRBJ2-1
CDR3 length: 18

CDR3 protein: CASSSGQGKNEKLFF
CDR3 DNA: TGTGCCAGCAGCTCCGGACAGGGGAAGAATGAAAAACTGTTTTTT
V gene: TRBV6-5
D gene: TRBD1
clone size: NA
J gene: TRBJ1-4
CDR3 length: 15

CDR3 protein: CASSYSTGNTYEQYF
CDR3 DNA: TGTGCCAGCAGTTACTCGACAGGGAATACGTACGAGCAGTACTTC
V gene: TRBV6-5
D gene: TRBD1
clone size: NA
J gene: TRBJ2-7
CDR3 length: 15

CDR3 protein: CASSLDSSNQPQHF
CDR3 DNA: TGTGCCAGCAGCTTGGACAGCTCCAATCAGCCCCAGCATTTT
V gene: TRBV7-2
D gene: NA
clone size: NA
J gene: TRBJ1-5
CDR3 length: 14

CDR3 protein: CASSPPRRNTIYF
CDR3 DNA: TGTGCCAGCAGTCCCCCCCGCCGAAACACCATATATTTT
V gene: TRBV28
D gene: NA
clone size: NA
J gene: TRBJ1-3
CDR3 length: 13

CDR3 protein: CASSGTGQNSPLHF
CDR3 DNA: TGTGCCAGCAGTGGGACAGGTCAGAATTCACCCCTCCACTTT
V gene: TRBV25-1
D gene: TRBD1
clone size: NA
J gene: TRBJ1-6
CDR3 length: 14

CDR3 protein: CASSLVLAGGEQYF
CDR3 DNA: TGCGCCAGCAGCTTAGTACTAGCGGGAGGCGAGCAGTACTTC
V gene: TRBV5-1
D gene: TRBD2
clone size: NA
J gene: TRBJ2-7
CDR3 length: 14

CDR3 protein: CASSLQVSTDTQYF
CDR3 DNA: TGTGCCAGCAGCTTACAAGTTAGCACAGATACGCAGTATTTT
V gene: TRBV7-3
D gene: NA
clone size: once
J gene: TRBJ2-3
CDR3 length: 14

CDR3 protein: CSGFGEQFF
CDR3 DNA: TGCAGTGGCTTCGGTGAGCAGTTCTTC
V gene: TRBV20-1
D gene: NA
clone size: NA
J gene: TRBJ2-1
CDR3 length: 9

CDR3 protein: CASSLDSYNEQFF
CDR3 DNA: TGTGCCAGCAGTTTGGACTCCTACAATGAGCAGTTCTTC
V gene: TRBV28
D gene: NA
clone size: NA
J gene: TRBJ2-1
CDR3 length: 13

CDR3 protein: CASKRTGGTNEQFF
CDR3 DNA: TGTGCCAGCAAGCGGACAGGGGGGACCAATGAGCAGTTCTTC
V gene: TRBV7-3
D gene: TRBD1
clone size: NA
J gene: TRBJ2-1
CDR3 length: 14

CDR3 protein: CASSMVGTTDTQYF
CDR3 DNA: TGTGCCAGTAGTATGGTGGGCACCACAGATACGCAGTATTTT
V gene: TRBV19
D gene: NA
clone size: few
J gene: TRBJ2-3
CDR3 length: 14

CDR3 protein: CATSRGKGAQEKLFF
CDR3 DNA: TGTGCCACCAGCAGAGGAAAGGGGGCGCAAGAAAAACTGTTTTTT
V gene: TRBV15
D gene: TRBD1
clone size: NA
J gene: TRBJ1-4
CDR3 length: 15

CDR3 protein: CASSHFRHFRGRPQHF
CDR3 DNA: TGTGCCAGCAGCCATTTCCGTCATTTTAGGGGCCGGCCCCAGCATTTT
V gene: TRBV5-5
D gene: NA
clone size: NA
J gene: TRBJ1-5
CDR3 length: 16

CDR3 protein: CASGGQGSSWYGYTF
CDR3 DNA: TGTGCCAGCGGGGGACAGGGATCATCCTGGTATGGCTACACCTTC
V gene: TRBV6-5
D gene: TRBD1
clone size: NA
J gene: TRBJ1-2
CDR3 length: 15

CDR3 protein: CASSFQGLDYGYTF
CDR3 DNA: TGTGCCAGCAGCTTCCAGGGTTTAGACTATGGCTACACCTTC
V gene: TRBV7-9
D gene: NA
clone size: NA
J gene: TRBJ1-2
CDR3 length: 14

CDR3 protein: CAWSSKAEAFF
CDR3 DNA: TGTGCCTGGTCCTCGAAGGCTGAAGCTTTCTTT
V gene: TRBV30
D gene: NA
clone size: NA
J gene: TRBJ1-1
CDR3 length: 11

CDR3 protein: CARGTAGRREPDYGYTF
CDR3 DNA: TGTGCCAGGGGGACCGCCGGGAGGAGGGAGCCGGACTATGGCTACACCTTC
V gene: TRBV30
D gene: NA
clone size: NA
J gene: TRBJ1-2
CDR3 length: 17

CDR3 protein: CASSLSIAGGGTDTQYF
CDR3 DNA: TGTGCCAGCAGTTTATCCATTGCGGGAGGGGGCACAGATACGCAGTATTTT
V gene: TRBV27
D gene: TRBD2
clone size: NA
J gene: TRBJ2-3
CDR3 length: 17

CDR3 protein: CATQHDVLGNEQFF
CDR3 DNA: TGTGCCACCCAACATGATGTCCTGGGTAATGAGCAGTTCTTC
V gene: TRBV24-1
D gene: NA
clone size: NA
J gene: TRBJ2-1
CDR3 length: 14

CDR3 protein: CASSLGLAGVPQYF
CDR3 DNA: TGCGCCAGCAGCTTGGGCCTAGCGGGAGTCCCACAGTATTTT
V gene: TRBV5-1
D gene: TRBD2
clone size: once
J gene: TRBJ2-3
CDR3 length: 14

CDR3 protein: CATSDPQGGNEKLFF
CDR3 DNA: TGTGCCACCAGTGACCCCCAGGGAGGGAATGAAAAACTGTTTTTT
V gene: TRBV24-1
D gene: NA
clone size: NA
J gene: TRBJ1-4
CDR3 length: 15

CDR3 protein: CASSLTGGEGGYTF
CDR3 DNA: TGCGCCAGCAGCTTAACAGGGGGCGAGGGTGGCTACACCTTC
V gene: TRBV5-1
D gene: TRBD1
clone size: few
J gene: TRBJ1-2
CDR3 length: 14

CDR3 protein: CASSLYGGRPEEQFF
CDR3 DNA: TGTGCCAGCAGTTTATATGGCGGGAGGCCCGAAGAGCAGTTCTTC
V gene: TRBV6-4
D gene: TRBD2
clone size: once
J gene: TRBJ2-1
CDR3 length: 15

CDR3 protein: CSVEDPSSYNEQFF
CDR3 DNA: TGCAGCGTTGAAGATCCTAGCTCCTACAATGAGCAGTTCTTC
V gene: TRBV29-1
D gene: NA
clone size: NA
J gene: TRBJ2-1
CDR3 length: 14

CDR3 protein: CAWRLTGSYEQYF
CDR3 DNA: TGTGCCTGGCGCCTCACAGGCTCCTACGAGCAGTACTTC
V gene: TRBV30
D gene: NA
clone size: NA
J gene: TRBJ2-7
CDR3 length: 13

CDR3 protein: CSATGNQPQHF
CDR3 DNA: TGCAGTGCCACGGGCAATCAGCCCCAGCATTTT
V gene: TRBV20-1
D gene: NA
clone size: NA
J gene: TRBJ1-5
CDR3 length: 11

CDR3 protein: CASSLSSNNYGYTF
CDR3 DNA: TGCGCCAGCAGCCTTTCCAGTAATAACTATGGCTACACCTTC
V gene: TRBV4-1
D gene: NA
clone size: NA
J gene: TRBJ1-2
CDR3 length: 14

CDR3 protein: CASIDPRGPNTEAFF
CDR3 DNA: TGTGCCAGTATCGATCCCAGGGGGCCAAACACTGAAGCTTTCTTT
V gene: TRBV19
D gene: TRBD1
clone size: NA
J gene: TRBJ1-1
CDR3 length: 15

CDR3 protein: CASSLAGREFAGELFF
CDR3 DNA: TGTGCCAGCAGCTTGGCCGGGCGGGAGTTCGCCGGGGAGCTGTTTTTT
V gene: TRBV5-4
D gene: TRBD2
clone size: NA
J gene: TRBJ2-2
CDR3 length: 16

CDR3 protein: CAISESFGQKTQYF
CDR3 DNA: TGTGCCATCAGTGAGTCATTCGGACAGAAGACCCAGTACTTC
V gene: TRBV10-3
D gene: NA
clone size: once
J gene: TRBJ2-5
CDR3 length: 14

CDR3 protein: CASSKFGLAGVEDNEQFF
CDR3 DNA: TGTGCCAGCAGCAAATTTGGACTAGCGGGAGTAGAGGACAATGAGCAGTTCTTC
V gene: TRBV21-1
D gene: NA
clone size: few
J gene: TRBJ2-1
CDR3 length: 18

CDR3 protein: CASSAWTGGYSGNTIYF
CDR3 DNA: TGTGCCAGCAGTGCCTGGACAGGGGGCTACTCTGGAAACACCATATATTTT
V gene: TRBV6-1
D gene: TRBD1
clone size: NA
J gene: TRBJ1-3
CDR3 length: 17

CDR3 protein: CASSLYSTVNTEAFF
CDR3 DNA: TGTGCCAGCAGCTTGTATTCGACAGTGAACACTGAAGCTTTCTTT
V gene: TRBV5-4
D gene: NA
clone size: once
J gene: TRBJ1-1
CDR3 length: 15

CDR3 protein: CSVEVLSGRGGWYEQFF
CDR3 DNA: TGCAGCGTTGAGGTCCTGAGCGGGAGGGGTGGGTGGTATGAGCAGTTCTTC
V gene: TRBV29-1
D gene: TRBD2
clone size: NA
J gene: TRBJ2-1
CDR3 length: 17

CDR3 protein: CASRRTGTGGYTF
CDR3 DNA: TGTGCCAGTAGGAGGACAGGGACGGGTGGCTACACCTTC
V gene: TRBV19
D gene: TRBD1
clone size: NA
J gene: TRBJ1-2
CDR3 length: 13

CDR3 protein: CASSSTGGQETQYF
CDR3 DNA: TGTGCCAGCAGCTCGACAGGGGGTCAAGAGACCCAGTACTTC
V gene: TRBV11-3
D gene: TRBD1
clone size: NA
J gene: TRBJ2-5
CDR3 length: 14

CDR3 protein: CASSLYQAGGKTDTQYF
CDR3 DNA: TGTGCCAGCAGCTTATATCAGGCGGGAGGCAAAACAGATACGCAGTATTTT
V gene: TRBV7-2
D gene: TRBD2
clone size: NA
J gene: TRBJ2-3
CDR3 length: 17